A selection of T cell receptor beta chains follows, all from one sample in a study of response to subunit inactivated influenza vaccine. One entry per CDR3 protein results from TCRdb running MiXCR on the RT-PCR reads. The repertoire holds around 480,000 distinct CDR3 sequences, with 9.5% to 12% as singletons. Material: PBMCs from blood, obtained 45 days after vaccination. The receptors originated from a man aged 50-60 years who received an inactivated influenza vaccine. Each CDR3 is given with its conserved first and last residue. Each record gives: V gene, clone size, J gene, CDR3 protein. Not every row has a clone size; where given, it reads once, few, many or a size class.

V gene: TRBV12-3/TRBV12-4; clone size: many; J gene: TRBJ1-3; CDR3 protein: CASRPYVGRISGNTIYF
V gene: TRBV27; clone size: few; J gene: TRBJ2-3; CDR3 protein: CASSPRTSIDTQYF
V gene: TRBV5-1; clone size: many; J gene: TRBJ1-1; CDR3 protein: CASTETGVMNTEAFF
V gene: TRBV7-2; clone size: .; J gene: TRBJ2-7; CDR3 protein: CASSRSTSGSYEQYF
V gene: TRBV7-9; clone size: .; J gene: TRBJ1-2; CDR3 protein: CASSSGTGTNYGYTF
V gene: TRBV5-5; clone size: many; J gene: TRBJ2-1; CDR3 protein: CASSFLEGEQFF
V gene: TRBV20-1; clone size: many; J gene: TRBJ1-3; CDR3 protein: CSASPGRGPGNTIYF
V gene: TRBV5-1; clone size: .; J gene: TRBJ2-2; CDR3 protein: CASRTGERLTGELFF
V gene: TRBV12-3/TRBV12-4; clone size: .; J gene: TRBJ2-3; CDR3 protein: CASSEQGGKDTQYF
V gene: TRBV14; clone size: .; J gene: TRBJ1-6; CDR3 protein: CASSQDSRGPLLSLHF
V gene: TRBV4-1; clone size: .; J gene: TRBJ1-6; CDR3 protein: CASSQDRRSPLHF
V gene: TRBV5-5; clone size: few; J gene: TRBJ2-2; CDR3 protein: CASSMAEGAAGELFF
V gene: TRBV10-3; clone size: few; J gene: TRBJ2-1; CDR3 protein: CATALTRGEQFF
V gene: TRBV5-1; clone size: .; J gene: TRBJ1-2; CDR3 protein: CASSFGTGQGYTF
V gene: TRBV3-1; clone size: few; J gene: TRBJ1-5; CDR3 protein: CASSQGGPQPQHF
V gene: TRBV7-8; clone size: few; J gene: TRBJ1-4; CDR3 protein: CASSSRVGRREKLFF
V gene: TRBV5-1; clone size: .; J gene: TRBJ2-7; CDR3 protein: CASGREDFYEQYF
V gene: TRBV6-1; clone size: many; J gene: TRBJ2-7; CDR3 protein: CASSAVLAGVPYEQYF
V gene: TRBV4-2; clone size: .; J gene: TRBJ2-3; CDR3 protein: CAISQEASSRADTQYF
V gene: TRBV7-2; clone size: many; J gene: TRBJ2-3; CDR3 protein: CASSRRRVDTQYF
V gene: TRBV5-1; clone size: .; J gene: TRBJ2-3; CDR3 protein: CASSSIAGKVADTQYF
V gene: TRBV12-3/TRBV12-4; clone size: many; J gene: TRBJ2-7; CDR3 protein: CASSFRPGPLLF
V gene: TRBV19; clone size: .; J gene: TRBJ1-5; CDR3 protein: CASSTETGAPSNQPQHF
V gene: TRBV7-9; clone size: .; J gene: TRBJ2-7; CDR3 protein: CASSSRTSGRPYEQYF
V gene: TRBV20-1; clone size: few; J gene: TRBJ1-1; CDR3 protein: CSARARGLGTEAFF
V gene: TRBV27; clone size: .; J gene: TRBJ2-1; CDR3 protein: CASSLPGRGYNEQFF
V gene: TRBV6-1; clone size: many; J gene: TRBJ2-2; CDR3 protein: CASRTGLAGAVELFF
V gene: TRBV12-3/TRBV12-4; clone size: few; J gene: TRBJ2-2; CDR3 protein: CASRRGWSYTGELFF
V gene: TRBV5-5; clone size: .; J gene: TRBJ2-1; CDR3 protein: CASSPAGGPSFGERFF
V gene: TRBV6-1; clone size: .; J gene: TRBJ1-4; CDR3 protein: CASRPTGGATNEKLFF
V gene: TRBV27; clone size: many; J gene: TRBJ2-2; CDR3 protein: CASSHRGQRGELFF
V gene: TRBV29-1; clone size: .; J gene: TRBJ2-4; CDR3 protein: CSVTMKLMAKNIQYF
V gene: TRBV12-3/TRBV12-4; clone size: few; J gene: TRBJ1-5; CDR3 protein: CASSFRDGQPQHF
V gene: TRBV29-1; clone size: few; J gene: TRBJ2-3; CDR3 protein: CSVTQGSTDTQYF
V gene: TRBV12-3/TRBV12-4; clone size: many; J gene: TRBJ2-7; CDR3 protein: CASSFREASEQYF
V gene: TRBV7-2; clone size: many; J gene: TRBJ1-6; CDR3 protein: CASSLAPGRGLSPLHF
V gene: TRBV2; clone size: .; J gene: TRBJ2-1; CDR3 protein: CASSPQGRSYNEQFF
V gene: TRBV6-2/TRBV6-3; clone size: .; J gene: TRBJ2-7; CDR3 protein: CASSLTFLEQYF
V gene: TRBV12-3/TRBV12-4; clone size: many; J gene: TRBJ2-4; CDR3 protein: CAGLRWLPSIQYF
V gene: TRBV10-3; clone size: many; J gene: TRBJ1-1; CDR3 protein: CAINQGQNTEAFF
V gene: TRBV5-1; clone size: .; J gene: TRBJ2-3; CDR3 protein: CASSLVYRGQDTQYF
V gene: TRBV12-3/TRBV12-4; clone size: many; J gene: TRBJ2-3; CDR3 protein: CASSFGAGTDTQYF
V gene: TRBV18; clone size: many; J gene: TRBJ2-7; CDR3 protein: CASSPTGYEQYF
V gene: TRBV4-3; clone size: few; J gene: TRBJ1-5; CDR3 protein: CASSQERGDQPQHF
V gene: TRBV5-1; clone size: few; J gene: TRBJ2-5; CDR3 protein: CASSLGQGVRETQYF
V gene: TRBV3-1; clone size: .; J gene: TRBJ2-1; CDR3 protein: CASSPGTGGVNEQFF
V gene: TRBV5-1; clone size: .; J gene: TRBJ2-3; CDR3 protein: CASSLGGTTRDTQYF
V gene: TRBV28; clone size: .; J gene: TRBJ2-3; CDR3 protein: CASSSPLSGYASTDTQYF
V gene: TRBV20-1; clone size: many; J gene: TRBJ1-6; CDR3 protein: CSAIGQLALHF
V gene: TRBV7-2; clone size: many; J gene: TRBJ2-5; CDR3 protein: CASSLWSGGRGETQYF